Only a few counts were recorded for the clone carrying this TCR beta chain. Trimming left V 5 bases short and J 2 bases short, with 20 bases between. Germline V gives CDR1 DFQATT, CDR2 SNEGSKA (reference sequence). The CDR3 extends over 16 amino acids. Only healthy Caucasians were included as donors. This sample was taken from a study of identical twins. Template switching created a universal primer site, and the cDNA included unique molecular identifiers. From the 5' RACE reads, TCRdb called clonotypes with MiXCR, one entry per CDR3 protein. The data contain 700,000 or so distinct CDR3 sequences, less than 10% of them singletons. This sample was also put to use in a study of yellow fever vaccine responses in identical twins.

This clonotype was obtained from a woman between 18 and 29 years old in good health. The chain couples TRBV20-1 to TRBJ2-3; D might be TRBD1 or TRBD2, each matching 7 bases. The sample consisted of PBMCs. CDR3 in amino acids: CSASSGGVWDTDTQYF. In nucleotides, the CDR3 is TGCAGTGCTTCGTCAGGGGGGGTTTGGGACACAGATACGCAGTATTTT.